This TCR beta chain is drawn from a study of monozygotic twins with inflammatory bowel disease. The CDR3 extends over 16 amino acids. The V gene's germline CDR1 is ENHRY and CDR2 SYGVKD. Molecular identifiers with 6-nucleotide sample barcodes were added during cDNA synthesis via template switching. cDNA encoding TCRalpha and TCRbeta underwent two nested PCRs of around 15 and 10 cycles, each of which was followed by bead purification. TCRdb reprocessed the 5' RACE reads and stores each CDR3 protein as one record, lacking DNA. The repertoire table contains some 450,000 distinct CDR3 sequences. Whole-blood total RNA was extracted without T cell sorting.

Input material: blood. This clonotype originated in a human donor with ulcerative colitis or Crohn's disease, or a healthy co-twin of an affected twin (not recorded which). The chain uses TRBV10-3 and TRBJ2-7; TCRdb's assignment of TRBD1 cannot be checked, as there is no DNA. This chain's CDR3 is CAISESGGSGSYEQYF.